The sequence of this T cell receptor beta chain was determined in a study of PD-L1 blockade in urothelial cancer. Study as a whole: In terms of prior chemotherapy, patients had received 0 to 3 regimens.

The CDR3 length is 11 residues. V lost 5 bases, J lost 7 bases, and 5 bases lay in between. Germline assignment: CDR1 SGHTA and CDR2 FQGTGA. Specified time point: pretreatment peripheral blood. Patient disease was locally advanced or metastatic urothelial carcinoma. Produced via immunoSEQ multiplex PCR; TCRdb's table is partial and in-frame only. The data show 65,000 to 80,000 clones, roughly 88% seen once. The V call is TRBV7-3, the J call TRBJ2-2; D gene uncertain. The source was PBMCs, collected around atezolizumab (anti-PD-L1) treatment. This TCR was recovered from a man aged 70-80 years with urothelial cancer. This CDR3 reads CASSANGELFF. Here the CDR3 DNA reads TGTGCCAGCAGCGCGAACGGGGAGCTGTTTTTT.